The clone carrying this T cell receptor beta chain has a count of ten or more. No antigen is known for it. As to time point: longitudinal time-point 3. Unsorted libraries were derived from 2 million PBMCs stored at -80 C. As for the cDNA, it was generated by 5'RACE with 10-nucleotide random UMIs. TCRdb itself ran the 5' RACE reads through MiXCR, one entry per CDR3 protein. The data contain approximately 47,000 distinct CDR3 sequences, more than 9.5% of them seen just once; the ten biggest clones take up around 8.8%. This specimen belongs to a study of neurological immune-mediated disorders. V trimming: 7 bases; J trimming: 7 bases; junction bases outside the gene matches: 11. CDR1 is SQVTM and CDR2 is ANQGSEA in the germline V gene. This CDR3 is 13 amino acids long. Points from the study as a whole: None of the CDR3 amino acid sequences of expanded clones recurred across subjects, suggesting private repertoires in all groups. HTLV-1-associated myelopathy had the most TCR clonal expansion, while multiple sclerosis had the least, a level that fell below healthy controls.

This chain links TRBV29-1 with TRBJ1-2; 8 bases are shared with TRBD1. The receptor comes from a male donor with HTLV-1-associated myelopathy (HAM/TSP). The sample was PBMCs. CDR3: CSAVATTGVGYTF. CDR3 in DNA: TGCAGCGCGGTCGCCACGACAGGGGTTGGCTACACCTTC.